Below, 31 T cell receptor beta chains from the same sample are listed, as sequenced in a study of tumor-infiltrating lymphocytes in primary liver carcinoma. Both blood RNA, taken from unsorted whole blood, and germline DNA were extracted. Synthesis of TCR beta cDNA was carried out from about 500 ng total RNA with a constant-region primer. Libraries of TCR beta came from three nested multiplex PCR rounds with slightly modified ARM-PCR. A C-beta reverse primer and TRBV1-TRBV30 forward primers served in each of the first two PCR rounds, at roughly 10 cycles apiece. Using its own MiXCR run on the multiplex PCR reads, TCRdb lists one record per CDR3 protein. In the table there are about 330,000 distinct CDR3 sequences, around 60% of which are singletons. Sequencing used peripheral blood. The origin of the receptors is a man aged 40-49 years with primary liver carcinoma and hepatitis B virus infection.

Points on this clonotype: Compared with germline, one end of the junction differs, possibly owing to a read error. The chain joins TRBV11-2 to TRBJ2-2; 7 bases align to TRBD2. The V gene's germline CDR1 is SGHAT and CDR2 FQNNGV. The CDR3 length is 13 residues. DNA of the CDR3: TGTGCCAGCAGCGGACGACTAGCCGGGGACCTGTTTTTT. This sequence encodes CASSGRLAGDLFF.

As to this clonotype: This sequence may be a read error, since a much larger clone differs from it by one base. The rearrangement links TRBV7-9 to TRBJ2-1; D ambiguous. Trimming pared 7 bases from V and 10 bases from J, leaving 14 bases between. The CDR3 contains 12 residues. Germline values: CDR1 SEHNR, CDR2 FQNEAQ (reference sequence). The CDR3 here is CASMGSHLEQFF. DNA of the CDR3: TGTGCCAGCATGGGATCTCATTTGGAGCAGTTCTTC.

The V and J genes are TRBV14 and TRBJ1-1, with a weak D call TRBD1 (6 bases). Germline assignment: CDR1 SGHDN and CDR2 FVKESK. Trimming left V 3 bases short and J 1 base short, with 9 bases between. This CDR3 has 14 amino acids. DNA for the CDR3: TGTGCCAGCAGCCATGGGGGCGGGAACACTGAAGCTTTCTTT. Its protein product is CASSHGGGNTEAFF.

This clonotype turned up a few times. Being one base from a much bigger clone, this may be a read error. J is TRBJ2-6 and V is TRBV28; no reliable D call. CDR3 length equals 15 residues. The germline V gene has CDR1 MDHEN and CDR2 SYDVKM. Deletions cut 5 bases from V and 2 bases from J, with 10 bases between. The CDR3 sequence: CASSLTWTGANVLTF. The CDR3 nucleotides are TGTGCCAGCAGTCTTACTTGGACTGGGGCCAACGTCCTGACTTTC.

There are a few counts of this clonotype. The rearrangement uses TRBV7-9 and TRBJ2-7; D gene unclear. Trimming shortened V by 5 bases and J by 5 bases, and 10 bases separated the two germline ends. The germline gives CDR1 SEHNR, CDR2 FQNEAQ (reference sequence). The CDR3 extends over 12 amino acids. As DNA, the CDR3 is TGTGCCAGCAGCCGGGTCCTAGACGAGCAGTACTTC. Encoded protein: CASSRVLDEQYF.

Comments on this clonotype: A read error may account for a junction end that differs from germline. The chain couples TRBV11-2 to TRBJ2-7; 9 nucleotides line up with TRBD1. This CDR3 spans 16 amino acids. CDR1 and CDR2 (germline): SGHAT, FQNNGV. The CDR3 coding sequence is TGTGCCAGCAGCTTAGCGTTTCGGGGACAGGGATACGAACAGTGCTTC. Residues: CASSLAFRGQGYEQCF.

This clonotype was counted many times. The chain links TRBV4-2 to TRBJ2-7; the D gene is possibly TRBD1 (6 bases). CDR1 is LGHNA and CDR2 is YNFKEQ in the germline V gene. There are 13 residues in the CDR3. Between the trimmed V and J ends, which lost 4 bases and 1 base, there was a span of 8 bases. As DNA, the CDR3 is TGTGCCAGCAGCCTGGGGACATCCTACGAGCAGTACTTC. Translation gives CASSLGTSYEQYF.

As regards this clonotype: The junction differs from germline at one of its ends, possibly a read error. This chain uses TRBV5-4 with TRBJ2-5; D is unclear. Germline CDR1 reads SGHNT; CDR2 reads YYREEE (reference sequence). This CDR3 spans 13 amino acids. The CDR3 bases are TGTACCAGCAGCTTTGACGGAGAAGAGACCCAGTACTTC. This sequence encodes CTSSFDGEETQYF.

This clonotype was seen repeatedly, ten times or more. The V gene is TRBV10-2, the J gene TRBJ2-7; 10 bases agree with TRBD1. Germline V gene lookup returns CDR1 WSHSY and CDR2 SAAADI. V was clipped by 5 bases and J by 3 bases; unmatched bases: 10. The CDR3 loop spans 16 amino acids. The CDR3 DNA sequence: TGCGCCAGCAGTCGGAGTGGGACAGGGGAGAACTACGAGCAGTACTTC. It is translated as CASSRSGTGENYEQYF.

Turning to this clonotype: A much larger clone sits a single nucleotide away, making a read error possible. V is TRBV11-2 and J is TRBJ1-5, with D unresolved. V was pared by 3 bases and J by 2 bases, with 17 bases between. This CDR3 has 17 amino acids. Germline V gene lookup returns CDR1 SGHAT and CDR2 FQNNGV. The CDR3 bases are TGTGCCAGCAGCTTGGGCCCGCAGACATGGGGCAATCAGCCCCAGCATTTT. It encodes CASSLGPQTWGNQPQHF.

CDR3 region: CASRLQGEETQYF. The DNA for the CDR3 is TGTGCCAGCAGGTTACAGGGGGAAGAGACCCAGTACTTC. The chain combines TRBV11-1 with TRBJ2-5, with 8 bases aligning to TRBD1. Losses at the gene ends were 6 bases for V and 3 bases for J; bases not matched to a gene: 3. The germline V gene has CDR1 SGHAT and CDR2 FQDESV (reference sequence). The CDR3 has 13 amino acids.

This chain uses TRBV28 with TRBJ1-5, with 7 bases aligning to TRBD1. Germline-derived CDR1 and CDR2 are MDHEN and SYDVKM. There are 13 residues in the CDR3. J was trimmed by 10 bases and V by 8 bases; bases with no gene match: 11. DNA for the CDR3: TGTGCCAGCGCAACAGGGGATGAGCATCCCCAGCATTTT. Amino acid sequence: CASATGDEHPQHF.

About this clonotype itself: The junction and the germline gene differ at one end; a read error may be behind it. V gene TRBV28 combines with J gene TRBJ2-7, with 11 nucleotides matching TRBD1. From germline, CDR1 is MDHEN and CDR2 SYDVKM. CDR3 size: 14 residues. CDR3 loop: CVSSVGTGGYEQYF. The CDR3 region has the DNA TGTGTCAGCAGTGTAGGGACAGGGGGCTACGAGCAGTACTTC.

Ten or more counts support this clonotype. The V gene is TRBV10-3, the J gene TRBJ2-3; a possible D gene is TRBD2 (6 bases). The germline gives CDR1 ENHRY, CDR2 SYGVKD. Trimming cost V 10 bases and J 0 bases, with 11 bases left between them. The CDR3 is 13 residues long. DNA for the CDR3: TGTGCCACCCGGGACTTGAGCACAGATACGCAGTATTTT. The encoded protein is CATRDLSTDTQYF.

This clonotype was seen once. Lacking the conserved final phenylalanine or tryptophan, this CDR3 likely reflects a read error. The chain recombines TRBV11-2 with TRBJ2-5; D is possibly TRBD2 (7 bases). The CDR3 loop spans 14 amino acids. From germline, CDR1 is SGHAT and CDR2 FQNNGV. The V and J ends lost 5 bases and 4 bases respectively, with 14 bases between them. DNA for the CDR3: TGTGCCAGCAGCCAGGGCGGGGGCCTAGAGACCCAGTACCTC. It codes for CASSQGGGLETQYL.

Details on this clonotype: A much larger clone lies a single base off, so this may be a read error. The chain joins TRBV12-3 or TRBV12-4 to TRBJ2-7; D is unclear. There are 13 residues in the CDR3. The CDR3 protein is CVSTLEMRFEQYF. For the CDR3, the DNA is TGTGTCAGCACCCTAGAAATGCGATTCGAGCAGTACTTC.

On this clonotype itself: Its ends do not fully match the called genes, so a read error is possible. The rearrangement joins TRBV5-1 to TRBJ2-7, with 8 positions matching TRBD2. This CDR3 has 14 residues. The V gene's germline CDR1 is SGHRS and CDR2 YFSETQ. The CDR3 bases are TGTGCCAGCAGACCTCGGGAGGGAGCCTACGAGCGGTACTTC. The encoded protein is CASRPREGAYERYF.

The genes are TRBV7-9 and TRBJ2-6; possibly TRBD2 for D (6 bases). Germline CDR1 SEHNR, CDR2 FQNEAQ (reference sequence). This CDR3 has 16 amino acids. The V and J ends lost 6 bases and 5 bases respectively, with 17 bases between them. CDR3 region: CASRLAGGSWANVLTF. DNA of the CDR3: TGTGCCAGCAGATTGGCCGGAGGGTCTTGGGCCAACGTCCTGACTTTC.

This clonotype turned up a few times. The gene calls are TRBV21-1 and TRBJ2-1; TRBD1, as called in the table, went unchecked against the DNA. TRBV21-1 represents a pseudogene. The CDR3 loop spans 15 amino acids. CDR3 nucleotides: TGTGCCAGCACCGGGTTAGCCGTTAATTGGAATGAGCAGTTCTTC. Protein sequence: CASTGLAVNWNEQFF.

About this clonotype itself: With a much larger clone just one base away, this may be a read error. The chain combines TRBV5-5 with TRBJ2-2; 8 nucleotides match TRBD1. The CDR3 is made up of 17 amino acids. The germline V gene encodes CDR1 SGHKS and CDR2 YYEKEE (reference sequence). CDR3 loop: CASSLVPQGVVTGVLFF. The DNA for the CDR3 is TGTGCCAGCAGCTTGGTACCACAGGGGGTCGTCACCGGGGTGCTGTTTTTT.

CDR3 protein: CSISFRQGGNTEAFF. CDR3 bases: TGTTCCATCAGCTTTCGACAGGGGGGGAACACTGAAGCTTTCTTT. The chain employs TRBV11-2 and TRBJ1-1; 9 nucleotides agree with TRBD1. The CDR3 sequence is 15 residues long. Germline loops: CDR1 SGHAT, CDR2 FQNNGV. The variable domain in full, with the rest retrieved from reference TRBV11-2 and TRBJ1-1, is EAGVAQSPRYKIIEKRQSVAFWCNPISGHATLYWYQQILGQGPKLLIQFQNNGVVDDSQLPKDRFSAERLKGVDSTLKIQPAKLEDSAVYLCSISFRQGGNTEAFFGQGTRLTVV.

V gene TRBV5-5 combines with J gene TRBJ1-1; no clear D gene. V was cut by 1 base and J by 2 bases, with 12 bases left in between. This CDR3 has 15 residues. Germline V gene lookup returns CDR1 SGHKS and CDR2 YYEKEE (reference sequence). The CDR3 protein is CASSLRASSNTEAFF. CDR3 DNA sequence: TGTGCCAGCAGCTTGCGGGCGAGTAGCAACACTGAAGCTTTCTTT.

On this clonotype itself: The conserved final phenylalanine or tryptophan is absent from the CDR3, which likely points to a read error. It is unclear where the CDR3 begins or ends on the DNA, so no DNA is shown, and the CDR3 is as TCRdb lists it. The CDR3 region is CASSLERGRAGEPFI. The chain carries TRBV11-2 and TRBJ2-2; the D call of TRBD1 is as the table states it, not checked on the DNA. Germline V gene sequence: CDR1 SGHAT, CDR2 FQNNGV. The CDR3 is 15 residues long, ends included.

Only one count was recorded for this clonotype. Its ends do not fully match the called genes, so a read error is possible. The chain recombines TRBV6-1 with TRBJ2-2; TRBD1 is a possible D gene (5 bases). Germline assignment: CDR1 MNHNS and CDR2 SASEGT. This CDR3 is built from 13 residues. Written as DNA, the CDR3 is TGTGCCCGCAGTGAAGGGGACACCGGGGAGCTGTTTTTT. Amino acids: CARSEGDTGELFF.

In its sample, this clonotype was seen many times. CDR3 protein: CASSYSPLAGSSYEQYF. For the CDR3, the DNA is TGTGCCAGCAGTTACAGCCCGCTAGCGGGGAGCTCCTACGAGCAGTACTTC. The rearrangement uses TRBV6-5 and TRBJ2-7; 9 nucleotides match TRBD2. Per germline, CDR1 MNHEY and CDR2 SVGAGI. V was pared by 2 bases and J by 0 bases, with 8 bases of the junction left unmatched. The CDR3 totals 17 residues.

This clonotype occurred a few times. A much larger clone differs from this one at a single base, so this may be a read error. The rearrangement links TRBV6-5 to TRBJ1-1, with D possibly being TRBD1 (6 bases). This CDR3 is built from 13 residues. CDR1 is MNHEY and CDR2 is SVGAGI in the germline V gene. The CDR3 nucleotides are TGTGCCTGCAGCCGACAGGATTGGACTGAAGCTTTCTTT. This encodes CACSRQDWTEAFF.

This clonotype was counted many times. Its ends do not fully match the called genes, so a read error is possible. V gene TRBV4-1 combines with J gene TRBJ2-7; 10 bases line up with TRBD2. This CDR3 has 14 amino acids. Looked up from germline, CDR1 is MGHRA and CDR2 is YSYEKL. The CDR3 DNA reads as TGCGCCAGCAGCCAAGATTTGTATGCCCTAGCGGGAGAATTC. Translated: CASSQDLYALAGEF.

For this clonotype: This may come from a read error, since a much larger clone is one base off. The chain links TRBV12-3 or TRBV12-4 to TRBJ2-3; D uncertain. This CDR3 region has 11 residues. The CDR3 DNA is TGTACCAGCAGTATTTTAGATACGCAGTATTTT. It encodes CTSSILDTQYF.

The table lists this clonotype with a count of one. A much larger clone sits a single nucleotide away, making a read error possible. The J gene is TRBJ2-7, the V gene TRBV6-2 or TRBV6-3, with D possibly TRBD2 on 6 matching bases. CDR1 and CDR2 from the germline V gene are MNHEY and SVGEGT. The CDR3 extends over 13 amino acids. Trimming took 5 bases from V and 4 from J, leaving 12 bases between them. The CDR3 loop reads CASSRLVGYEQYF. CDR3 bases: TGTGCCAGCAGTCGACTAGTGGGATACGAGCAGTACTTC.

The rearrangement uses TRBV5-5 and TRBJ1-5; D gene unclear. From germline, CDR1 is SGHKS and CDR2 YYEKEE (reference sequence). V was shortened by 4 bases and J by 0 bases, with 11 bases between the two germline ends. This CDR3 spans 15 amino acids. CDR3 in DNA: TGTGCCAGCAGCCCAGTGCCGGGTAGCAATCAGCCCCAGCATTTT. It specifies CASSPVPGSNQPQHF.

This clonotype was detected ten times or more. The chain has TRBV11-2 and TRBJ1-1; D is ambiguous. This CDR3 is built from 15 residues. Trimming left V 3 bases short and J 4 bases short, with 15 bases between. CDR1 and CDR2 from the germline V gene are SGHAT and FQNNGV. CDR3 in amino acids: CASSFDLVVTTEAFF. In nucleotides, the CDR3 is TGTGCCAGCAGCTTTGATCTCGTCGTTACCACTGAAGCTTTCTTT.